This TCR beta chain was found in a study of T cells after yellow fever vaccination. For the study at large: Preparation used SMART-Seq v4 Ultra Low Input for the low-cell-number fractions.

Study-wide results and caveats: Most primary-vaccination clones recurred post-booster (more than 95% CD4, about 87% CD8). Shared CD4/CD8 clonotypes were a small share, likely from convergent recombination.

This clonotype was seen more than once but under ten times. The antigen is not known. CDR1 and CDR2 (germline): SEHNR, FQNEAQ (reference sequence). The CDR3 is 10 residues long. The V end was cut by 8 bases, the J end by 8 bases, with 7 bases between. Conversion of TCR transcripts into cDNA relied on 5'RACE template switching, which added a universal primer site and UMIs. TCRdb used MiXCR to reprocess the 5' RACE reads, holding one entry per CDR3 protein. Of 450,000 to 550,000 distinct CDR3 sequences in the sample, 20% to 25% were seen once. This receptor was identified in a man aged 18-30 years who received the YFV17D yellow fever vaccine. This chain uses TRBV7-9 with TRBJ2-4; D is unresolved. The sequencing used PBMCs, collected approximately 20 days after the first yellow fever vaccination. The CDR3 sequence is CASGQDIQYF. CDR3 in DNA: TGTGCCAGCGGGCAGGACATTCAGTACTTC. The full variable domain, its missing parts supplied by reference TRBV7-9 and TRBJ2-4, is DTGVSQNPRHKITKRGQNVTFRCDPISEHNRLYWYRQTLGQGPEFLTYFQNEAQLEKSRLLSDRFSAERPKGSFSTLEIQRTEQGDSAMYLCASGQDIQYFGAGTRLSVL.